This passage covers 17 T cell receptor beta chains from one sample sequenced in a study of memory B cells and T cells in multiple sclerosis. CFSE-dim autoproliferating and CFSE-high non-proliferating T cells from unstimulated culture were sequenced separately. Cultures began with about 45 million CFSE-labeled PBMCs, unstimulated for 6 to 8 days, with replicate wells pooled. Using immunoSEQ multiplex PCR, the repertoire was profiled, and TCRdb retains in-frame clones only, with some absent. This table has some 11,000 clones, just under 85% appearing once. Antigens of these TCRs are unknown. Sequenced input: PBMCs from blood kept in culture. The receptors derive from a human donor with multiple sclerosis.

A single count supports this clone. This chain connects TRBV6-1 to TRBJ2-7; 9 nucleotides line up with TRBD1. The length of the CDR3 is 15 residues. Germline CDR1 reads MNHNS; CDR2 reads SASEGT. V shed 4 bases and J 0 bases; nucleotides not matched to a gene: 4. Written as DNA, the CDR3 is TGTGCCAGCAGTGCAGGACAGGGGTCCTCCTACGAGCAGTACTTC. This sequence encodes CASSAGQGSSYEQYF.

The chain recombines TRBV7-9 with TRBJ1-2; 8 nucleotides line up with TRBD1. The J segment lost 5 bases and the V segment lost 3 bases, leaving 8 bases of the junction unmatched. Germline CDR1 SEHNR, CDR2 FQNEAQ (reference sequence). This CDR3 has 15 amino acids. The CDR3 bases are TGTGCCAGCAGCTTCGCGGGGACAGGAATTTATGGCTACACCTTC. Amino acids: CASSFAGTGIYGYTF.

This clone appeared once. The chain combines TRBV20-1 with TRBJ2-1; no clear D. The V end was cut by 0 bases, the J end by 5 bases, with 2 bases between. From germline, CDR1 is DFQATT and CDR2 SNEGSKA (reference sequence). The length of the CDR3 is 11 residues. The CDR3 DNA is TGCAGTGCTAGAGACGACAATGAGCAGTTCTTC. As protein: CSARDDNEQFF.

The DNA for the CDR3 is TGTGCTAGTGGGCCTTCAGGGAGAAGCTCCTACAATGAGCAGTTCTTC. It codes for CASGPSGRSSYNEQFF. V and J are TRBV12-5 and TRBJ2-1; D tentatively reads TRBD1 or TRBD2 (5 bases each). CDR1 is LGHNT and CDR2 is FRNRAP in the germline V gene. This CDR3 contains 16 residues. Trimming shortened V by 6 bases and J by 0 bases, and 15 bases separated the two germline ends.

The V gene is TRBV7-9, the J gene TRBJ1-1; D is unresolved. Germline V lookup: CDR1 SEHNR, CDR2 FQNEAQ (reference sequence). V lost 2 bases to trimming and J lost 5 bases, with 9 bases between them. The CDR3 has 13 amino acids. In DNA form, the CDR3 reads TGTGCCAGCAGCTTATCGGCAGTGACTGAAGCTTTCTTT. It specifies CASSLSAVTEAFF.

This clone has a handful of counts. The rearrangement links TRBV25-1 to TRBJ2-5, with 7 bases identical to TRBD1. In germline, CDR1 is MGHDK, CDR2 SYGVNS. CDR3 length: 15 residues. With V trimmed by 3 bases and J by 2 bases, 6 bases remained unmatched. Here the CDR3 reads CASSDPGTAQETQYF. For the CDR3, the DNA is TGTGCCAGCAGTGACCCCGGGACAGCACAAGAGACCCAGTACTTC.

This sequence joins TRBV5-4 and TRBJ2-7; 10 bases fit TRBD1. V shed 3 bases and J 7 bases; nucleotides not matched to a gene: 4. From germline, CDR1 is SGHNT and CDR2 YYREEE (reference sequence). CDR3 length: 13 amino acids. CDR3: CASSSDRGFEQYF. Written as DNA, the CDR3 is TGTGCCAGCAGCTCGGACAGGGGGTTTGAGCAGTACTTC.

DNA for the CDR3: TGTGCCAGTACTACAGGGATTGTCTCTGGCTACACCTTC. Translated: CASTTGIVSGYTF. The genes are TRBV7-9 and TRBJ1-2, with TRBD1 as a possible D gene (6 bases). This CDR3 comprises 13 residues. Germline CDR1 is SEHNR and CDR2 is FQNEAQ (reference sequence). With 9 bases removed from V and 7 bases from J, the gap between germline ends came to 18 bases.

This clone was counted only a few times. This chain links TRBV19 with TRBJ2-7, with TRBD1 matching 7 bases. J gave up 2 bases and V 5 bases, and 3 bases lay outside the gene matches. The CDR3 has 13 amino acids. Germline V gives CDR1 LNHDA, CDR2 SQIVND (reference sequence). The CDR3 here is CASSRDSTYEQYF. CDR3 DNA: TGTGCCAGTAGTCGGGACAGCACCTACGAGCAGTACTTC.

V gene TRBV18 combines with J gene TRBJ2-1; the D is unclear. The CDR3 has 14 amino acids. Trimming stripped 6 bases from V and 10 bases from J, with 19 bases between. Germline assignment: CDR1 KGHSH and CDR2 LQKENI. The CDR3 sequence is CASSENDPAGEQFF. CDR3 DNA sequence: TGTGCCAGCTCGGAAAACGACCCTGCTGGGGAGCAGTTCTTC.

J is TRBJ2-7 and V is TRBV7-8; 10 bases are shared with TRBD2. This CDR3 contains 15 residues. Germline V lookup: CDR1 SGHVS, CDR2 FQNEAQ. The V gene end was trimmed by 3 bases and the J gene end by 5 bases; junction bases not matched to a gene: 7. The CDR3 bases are TGTGCCAGCAGCTTGGGGGCTAGCGGGAGCCACGAGCAGTACTTC. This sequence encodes CASSLGASGSHEQYF.

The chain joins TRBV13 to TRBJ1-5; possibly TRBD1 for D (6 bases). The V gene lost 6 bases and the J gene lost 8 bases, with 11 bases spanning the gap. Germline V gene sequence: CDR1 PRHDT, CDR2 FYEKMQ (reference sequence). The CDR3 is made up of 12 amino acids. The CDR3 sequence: CASRQGTEPQHF. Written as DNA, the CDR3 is TGTGCCAGCAGGCAGGGGACGGAGCCCCAGCATTTT.

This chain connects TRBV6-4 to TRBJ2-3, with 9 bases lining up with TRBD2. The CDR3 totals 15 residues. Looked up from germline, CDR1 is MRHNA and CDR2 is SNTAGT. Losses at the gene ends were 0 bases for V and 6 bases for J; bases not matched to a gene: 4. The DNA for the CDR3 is TGTGCCAGCAGTGACTCTGCGGGGGGGCTGGATACGCAGTATTTT. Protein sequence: CASSDSAGGLDTQYF.

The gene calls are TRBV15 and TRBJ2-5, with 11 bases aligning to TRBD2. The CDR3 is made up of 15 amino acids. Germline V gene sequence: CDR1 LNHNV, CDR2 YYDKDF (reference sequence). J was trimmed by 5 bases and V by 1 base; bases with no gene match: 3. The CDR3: CATSRGTSGRETQYF. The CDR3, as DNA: TGTGCCACCAGCAGAGGGACTAGCGGGCGGGAGACCCAGTACTTC.

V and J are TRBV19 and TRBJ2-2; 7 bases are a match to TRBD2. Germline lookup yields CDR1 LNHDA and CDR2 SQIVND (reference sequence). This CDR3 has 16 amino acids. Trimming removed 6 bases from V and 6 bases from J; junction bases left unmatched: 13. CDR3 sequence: CASRGLAAPVAGELFF. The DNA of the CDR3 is TGTGCCAGTAGGGGCCTAGCGGCCCCAGTTGCCGGGGAGCTGTTTTTT. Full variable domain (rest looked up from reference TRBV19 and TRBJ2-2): DGGITQSPKYLFRKEGQNVTLSCEQNLNHDAMYWYRQDPGQGLRLIYYSQIVNDFQKGDIAEGYSVSREKKESFPLTVTSAQKNPTAFYLCASRGLAAPVAGELFFGEGSRLTVL.

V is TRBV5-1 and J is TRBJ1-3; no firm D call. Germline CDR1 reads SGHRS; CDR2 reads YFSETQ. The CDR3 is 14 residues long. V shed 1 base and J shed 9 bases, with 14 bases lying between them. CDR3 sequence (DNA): TGCGCCAGCAGCTTGCCAACAGTGGATAGCACCATATATTTT. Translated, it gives CASSLPTVDSTIYF.

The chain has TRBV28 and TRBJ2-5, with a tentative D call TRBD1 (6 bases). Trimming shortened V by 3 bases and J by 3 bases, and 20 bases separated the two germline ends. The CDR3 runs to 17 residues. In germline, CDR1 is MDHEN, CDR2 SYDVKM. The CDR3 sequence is CASSLLTSGQSEETQYF. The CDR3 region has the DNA TGTGCCAGCAGTTTGCTAACCTCTGGACAGTCCGAAGAGACCCAGTACTTC.